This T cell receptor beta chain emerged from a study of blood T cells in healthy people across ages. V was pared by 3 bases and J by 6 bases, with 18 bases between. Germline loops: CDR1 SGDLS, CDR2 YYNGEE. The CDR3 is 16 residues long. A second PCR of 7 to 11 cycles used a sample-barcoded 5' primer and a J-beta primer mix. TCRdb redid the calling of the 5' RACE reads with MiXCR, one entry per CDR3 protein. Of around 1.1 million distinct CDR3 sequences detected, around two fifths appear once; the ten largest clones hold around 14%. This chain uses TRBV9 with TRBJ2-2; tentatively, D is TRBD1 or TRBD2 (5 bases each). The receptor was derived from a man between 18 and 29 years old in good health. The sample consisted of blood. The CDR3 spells CASSARTGPQSGELFF. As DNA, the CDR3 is TGTGCCAGCAGCGCTCGGACGGGACCACAGTCCGGGGAGCTGTTTTTT.